This T cell receptor (beta chain) was captured by sequencing in a study of vaccination effects on CD4 cells after COVID-19. Comments on this clone: The antigen remains undetermined.

The assay was immunoSEQ multiplex PCR, and TCRdb's table has in-frame clones only and misses some. The profile covers about 27,000 clones, with approximately 80% appearing a single time and around 22% taken by the ten largest. Antigen-specific CD4+ T cells were expanded with viral peptide pools in the ViraFEST assay before sequencing. Isolating CD4+ T cells followed roughly ten days of culture. Nucleocapsid antibodies stayed negative before and after vaccination, showing no earlier SARS-CoV-2 infection. The CDR3 extends over 15 amino acids. Germline assignment: CDR1 SGHRS and CDR2 YFSETQ. V gave up 4 bases and J gave up 4 bases; unmatched junction bases: 6.

Here the sequenced sample was CD4+ T cells from PBMCs cultured with HCoV-NL63 spike peptides, taken before COVID-19 vaccination. The receptor was isolated from a human donor who received a COVID-19 vaccine. The genes are TRBV5-1 and TRBJ2-3; 10 bases align to TRBD2. This CDR3 reads CASSPGTSVPDTQYF. In nucleotides, the CDR3 is TGCGCCAGCAGCCCAGGGACTAGCGTACCAGATACGCAGTATTTT.